The present entry profiles one T cell receptor beta chain with its context. The target antigen is unknown. The method was immunoSEQ multiplex PCR; TCRdb's version includes in-frame clones alone and lacks a portion of them. The sample lists about 180,000 clones; around 84% were seen once. From germline, CDR1 is KGHSH and CDR2 LQKENI. V lost 8 bases, J lost 4 bases, and 11 bases stayed unmatched. This CDR3 has 14 residues. The donors were in the roughly 130-subject validation cohort, distinct from the 666-subject first cohort. This sample was taken from a study of cytomegalovirus exposure and HLA in healthy donors. Study-level points and caveats: The listing of approximately 160 TCR beta chains classed them as cytomegalovirus-associated.

The chain employs TRBV18 and TRBJ2-7, with TRBD1 identical over 7 bases. Sequenced input: PBMCs. The clonotype was recovered from a man in his late teens or twenties in good health and CMV-seropositive. The CDR3 reads CASARTGDPYEQYF. The CDR3 DNA reads TGTGCCAGCGCAAGGACAGGTGACCCGTACGAGCAGTACTTC. The full variable domain, rest sourced from reference TRBV18 and TRBJ2-7, is NAGVMQNPRHLVRRRGQEARLRCSPMKGHSHVYWYRQLPEEGLKFMVYLQKENIIDESGMPKERFSAEFPKEGPSILRIQQVVRGDSAAYFCASARTGDPYEQYFGPGTRLTVT.